Listed here are 24 T cell receptor beta chains from one sample, sequenced in a study of T cell responses to AZD1222 COVID-19 vaccine. Some clones are missing from TCRdb's copy, which holds only in-frame ones; the method was immunoSEQ multiplex PCR. The sample contains some 130,000 clones, over 65% of which appear only once. The specimen comprised peripheral blood, sampled on day 0 of AZD1222 vaccination. Receptor source: an adult in good health.

The chain links TRBV7-9 to TRBJ1-3; D gene ambiguous. The CDR3 extends over 16 amino acids. CDR1 is SEHNR, CDR2 FQNEAQ, per germline (reference sequence). V was trimmed by 7 bases and J by 9 bases, leaving 25 bases between them. CDR3 sequence: CASKWWGSTLESTIYF. The CDR3 DNA reads as TGTGCCAGCAAGTGGTGGGGATCCACTCTGGAAAGCACCATATATTTT.

The chain recombines TRBV14 with TRBJ1-1, with D possibly matching TRBD1 (6 bases). V lost 3 bases to trimming and J lost 0 bases, with 11 bases between them. CDR1 and CDR2 from the germline V gene are SGHDN and FVKESK. The CDR3 runs to 15 residues. For the CDR3, the DNA is TGTGCCAGCAGCCATATAACAGGGATGAACACTGAAGCTTTCTTT. This translates into CASSHITGMNTEAFF.

The chain is built from TRBV6-1 and TRBJ2-5, with D perhaps matching TRBD1 or TRBD2 (6 bases each). Germline V gene sequence: CDR1 MNHNS, CDR2 SASEGT. V was pared by 2 bases and J by 2 bases, with 12 bases between. This CDR3 contains 15 residues. The CDR3 sequence is CASSESWGAQETQYF. The DNA of the CDR3 is TGTGCCAGCAGTGAAAGCTGGGGGGCACAAGAGACCCAGTACTTC.

This chain connects TRBV23-1 to TRBJ1-2; 8 bases are shared with TRBD1. TRBV23-1 is an open reading frame whose function is uncertain. V shed 2 bases, J shed 3 bases, and the junction held 8 bases outside the gene matches. The CDR3 is 16 amino acids. CDR3 coding DNA: TGCGCCAGCAGTCAAACTGAGGGACAGGTTTACTATGGCTACACCTTC. The encoded protein is CASSQTEGQVYYGYTF.

This sequence joins TRBV27 and TRBJ2-5, with D tentatively TRBD1 (5 bases). Germline V gene data show CDR1 as MNHEY and CDR2 as SMNVEV (reference sequence). The V end lost 4 bases, the J end lost 2 bases, and 14 bases lay between the germline ends. This CDR3 is built from 15 residues. The chain's CDR3 is CASSSGPPGQETQYF. The CDR3 DNA follows: TGTGCCAGCAGTTCAGGGCCCCCTGGACAAGAGACCCAGTACTTC.

The chain employs TRBV28 and TRBJ2-7, with D perhaps matching TRBD1 or TRBD2 (5 bases each). The germline V and J ends were trimmed by 3 bases and 6 bases, with 15 bases remaining between them. Germline V gene sequence: CDR1 MDHEN, CDR2 SYDVKM. The CDR3 totals 14 residues. The CDR3 DNA follows: TGTGCCAGCAGTTTCGCCTCGAGGGGAAGCGAGCAGTACTTC. Encoded protein: CASSFASRGSEQYF.

The chain uses TRBV5-1 and TRBJ1-2; D call uncertain. This CDR3 region has 12 residues. Per the germline V gene, CDR1 is SGHRS and CDR2 is YFSETQ. Trimming pared 0 bases from V and 5 bases from J, leaving 5 bases between. The DNA for the CDR3 is TGCGCCAGCAGCTTGGAGACATATGGCTACACCTTC. Translating it yields CASSLETYGYTF.

The J gene is TRBJ1-2, the V gene TRBV30, with 7 bases aligning to TRBD1. CDR1 is GTSNPN and CDR2 is SVGIG in the germline V gene (reference sequence). The trim removed 8 bases at V and 0 bases at J, leaving 12 bases unmatched. The CDR3 consists of 15 residues. This chain's CDR3 is CARRGQGSANYGYTF. As DNA, the CDR3 is TGTGCCCGAAGGGGGCAGGGATCGGCTAACTATGGCTACACCTTC.

This clone has only a few counts. The chain employs TRBV28 and TRBJ1-2; the match to TRBD1 covers 7 bases. Germline V lookup: CDR1 MDHEN, CDR2 SYDVKM. CDR3 length: 16 residues. V shed 5 bases and J 7 bases; nucleotides not matched to a gene: 16. The CDR3 reads CASSPSSTGRWGGYTF. CDR3 DNA sequence: TGTGCCAGCAGTCCCTCATCGACAGGGAGGTGGGGTGGCTACACCTTC.

The chain is built from TRBV10-1 and TRBJ2-3; 12 positions agree with TRBD2. This CDR3 comprises 17 residues. Germline CDR1 WNHNN, CDR2 SYGVQD (reference sequence). The junction had 7 bases not matched to a gene; V was cut back by 2 bases and J by 4 bases. CDR3: CASSESGASGGADTQYF. DNA for the CDR3: TGCGCCAGCAGTGAGAGTGGGGCTAGCGGGGGGGCAGATACGCAGTATTTT.

This clone was observed a single time. The chain has TRBV5-1 and TRBJ2-1; 7 bases agree with TRBD1. The CDR3 consists of 15 residues. V dropped 1 base and J dropped 3; count of bases not matched to a gene: 4. Germline-derived CDR1 and CDR2 are SGHRS and YFSETQ. In nucleotides, the CDR3 is TGCGCCAGCAGCTTGTCCGGGACAGACTACAATGAGCAGTTCTTC. This gives the protein CASSLSGTDYNEQFF.

The V gene is TRBV2, the J gene TRBJ2-1; 11 bases fit TRBD1. The CDR3 runs 18 residues. V was clipped by 1 base and J by 3 bases; unmatched bases: 8. The germline gives CDR1 SNHLY, CDR2 FYNNEI. CDR3 sequence: CASSEGTGGSPFYNEQFF. The DNA for the CDR3 is TGTGCCAGCAGTGAAGGGACAGGGGGCTCCCCTTTCTACAATGAGCAGTTCTTC.

This sequence joins TRBV6-5 and TRBJ1-5; D unclear. V lost 6 bases and J 0 bases, leaving 12 bases between the germline ends. CDR1 MNHEY and CDR2 SVGAGI come from the germline V gene. This CDR3 comprises 15 residues. The CDR3 DNA follows: TGTGCCAGCAGAATAAGGGAATATAGCAATCAGCCCCAGCATTTT. This gives the protein CASRIREYSNQPQHF.

The chain carries TRBV10-3 and TRBJ2-1, with 7 bases aligning to TRBD2. This CDR3 has 15 residues. Per germline, CDR1 ENHRY and CDR2 SYGVKD. Losses at the gene ends were 0 bases for V and 6 bases for J; bases not matched to a gene: 5. Here the CDR3 reads CAISESQGGGNEQFF. The CDR3 DNA is TGTGCCATCAGTGAGTCGCAGGGCGGGGGCAATGAGCAGTTCTTC.

V gene TRBV6-4 combines with J gene TRBJ2-3; the D call may be TRBD1 or TRBD2 (5 bases each). The CDR3 contains 14 residues. Germline V gene lookup returns CDR1 MRHNA and CDR2 SNTAGT. V lost 3 bases, J lost 11 bases, and 18 bases lay in between. The CDR3 DNA is TGTGCCAGCAGTGAGGCCCTTCGGGGCGCCGAGCAGTATTTT. Amino acid sequence: CASSEALRGAEQYF.

This clone was recorded a few times. CDR3 sequence (DNA): TGTGCCAGCGCCGGGACAGGCCTTAACTATGGCTACACCTTC. Translating gives CASAGTGLNYGYTF. The chain has TRBV25-1 and TRBJ1-2, with 8 bases fitting TRBD1. V lost 8 bases, J lost 1 base, and 6 bases stayed unmatched. Germline V gene lookup returns CDR1 MGHDK and CDR2 SYGVNS. This CDR3 is 14 amino acids long.

The chain recombines TRBV4-1 with TRBJ1-1, with D tentatively TRBD1 (5 bases). Germline V gene data show CDR1 as MGHRA and CDR2 as YSYEKL. V was cut by 0 bases and J by 4 bases, with 6 bases left in between. The CDR3 spans 13 residues. The CDR3 here is CASSQDQGTEAFF. CDR3 nucleotide sequence: TGCGCCAGCAGCCAAGACCAGGGCACTGAAGCTTTCTTT.

The V and J genes are TRBV19 and TRBJ1-5; D ambiguous. Trimming removed 2 bases from V and 5 bases from J, with 13 bases in between. The CDR3 is 15 residues long. Germline loops: CDR1 LNHDA, CDR2 SQIVND (reference sequence). The CDR3 is CASSIMASGDQPQHF. CDR3 coding DNA: TGTGCCAGTAGTATAATGGCCTCCGGGGATCAGCCCCAGCATTTT.

The chain combines TRBV18 with TRBJ1-1; tentative D call: TRBD1 (6 bases). Germline-derived CDR1 and CDR2 are KGHSH and LQKENI. Trimming stripped 3 bases from V and 6 bases from J, with 11 bases between. The CDR3 has 13 amino acids. The chain's CDR3 is CASSPQGTAEAFF. For the CDR3, the DNA is TGTGCCAGCTCACCTCAGGGGACCGCTGAAGCTTTCTTT.

This clone appeared once. This chain connects TRBV30 to TRBJ1-4; no clear D. V was trimmed by 1 base and J by 2 bases, leaving 8 bases between them. The CDR3 runs to 14 residues. The germline gives CDR1 GTSNPN, CDR2 SVGIG (reference sequence). The CDR3 DNA reads TGTGCCTGGAGTGGGGGTACCACTAATGAAAAACTGTTTTTT. Protein: CAWSGGTTNEKLFF.

DNA of the CDR3: TGTGCCATCAGACTCGACCTCACCGGGGAGCTGTTTTTT. Translation: CAIRLDLTGELFF. The chain employs TRBV10-3 and TRBJ2-2; D is uncertain. CDR1 ENHRY and CDR2 SYGVKD come from the germline V gene. CDR3 length: 13 residues. The V gene lost 6 bases and the J gene lost 4 bases, with 9 bases spanning the gap.

This clone showed up just a few times. The chain links TRBV19 to TRBJ1-2, with 11 bases identical to TRBD1. The germline CDR1 and CDR2 sequences are LNHDA and SQIVND (reference sequence). The ends lost 11 bases at V and 0 bases at J; junction bases unmatched: 8. The CDR3 covers 15 residues. The CDR3 DNA reads TGTGCCTCCAAGGGGGGACAGGGGGCTAACTATGGCTACACCTTC. Residues: CASKGGQGANYGYTF.

The V call is TRBV7-9, the J call TRBJ1-6, with 8 bases identical to TRBD1. Trimming took 5 bases from V and 8 from J; bases not matched to a gene: 8. Looked up from germline, CDR1 is SEHNR and CDR2 is FQNEAQ (reference sequence). The CDR3 is 15 amino acids. Here the CDR3 reads CASSHTGTGDSPLHF. The CDR3 DNA sequence: TGTGCCAGCAGCCATACCGGGACAGGAGATTCACCCCTCCACTTT. Combining the CDR3 with reference TRBV7-9 and TRBJ1-6 gives the whole variable domain DTGVSQNPRHKITKRGQNVTFRCDPISEHNRLYWYRQTLGQGPEFLTYFQNEAQLEKSRLLSDRFSAERPKGSFSTLEIQRTEQGDSAMYLCASSHTGTGDSPLHFGNGTRLTVT.

The chain uses TRBV7-9 and TRBJ1-3, with D maybe TRBD1 (6 bases). The V end was cut by 5 bases, the J end by 3 bases, with 17 bases between. Germline V CDR1 and CDR2: SEHNR, FQNEAQ (reference sequence). The CDR3 totals 16 residues. In DNA form, the CDR3 reads TGTGCCAGCAGCCACCTTCCTCAGGGGATTGGAAACACCATATATTTT. Translation: CASSHLPQGIGNTIYF.